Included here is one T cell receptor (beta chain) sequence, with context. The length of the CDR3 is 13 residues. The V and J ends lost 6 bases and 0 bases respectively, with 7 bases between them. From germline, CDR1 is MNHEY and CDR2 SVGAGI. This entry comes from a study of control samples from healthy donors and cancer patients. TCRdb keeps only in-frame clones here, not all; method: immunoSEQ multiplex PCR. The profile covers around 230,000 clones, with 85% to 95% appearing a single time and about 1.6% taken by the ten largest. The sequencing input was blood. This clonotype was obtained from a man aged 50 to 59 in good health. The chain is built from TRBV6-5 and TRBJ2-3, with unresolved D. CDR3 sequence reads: CASRDISTDTQYF. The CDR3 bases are TGTGCCAGCAGAGACATCAGCACAGATACGCAGTATTTT.